Listed below are T cell receptor beta chains from one sample, sequenced in a study of blood T cell repertoires in COVID-19. The data were produced by immunoSEQ multiplex PCR, yet TCRdb's version contains in-frame clones alone and is incomplete. The profile shows tens of thousands of clones, about four fifths of them singletons. The material sequenced was peripheral blood. The receptors were sampled from a man aged 45-65 years with acute or convalescent COVID-19. The CDR3 runs from the conserved cysteine through the conserved F or W. A D gene is named only where the DNA matches it firmly. Clone size, where shown, is once, few, many, or a class for clones that have expanded.

d_gene	j_gene	v_gene	abundance	CDR3nt	CDR3aa
NA	TRBJ1-3	TRBV19	once	TGTGCCAGTAACAACGGGGACATCATCTCTGGAAACACCATATATTTT	CASNNGDIISGNTIYF
NA	TRBJ1-1	TRBV2	once	TGTGCCAGCACCAGGAACACTGAAGCTTTCTTT	CASTRNTEAFF
TRBD1	TRBJ2-7	TRBV5-1	NA	TGCGCCAGCAGAAGGACAGGACCCTCCTACGAGCAGTACTTC	CASRRTGPSYEQYF
TRBD1	TRBJ1-1	TRBV2	NA	TGTGCCAGCAGGGAGACAGGGGCGAACACTGAAGCTTTCTTT	CASRETGANTEAFF
NA	TRBJ1-1	TRBV12-3/TRBV12-4	NA	TGTGCCAGCAGTTTAGAGACGGAGGTAGCTTTCTTT	CASSLETEVAFF
NA	TRBJ1-5	TRBV4-1	NA	TGCGCCAGCAGCCAAGATACGGACTCCTATCAGCCCCAGCATTTT	CASSQDTDSYQPQHF
TRBD1	TRBJ1-2	TRBV19	few	TGTGCCAGTAGTCTTGGGACAGGGCTCTTGGGTGGCTACACCTTC	CASSLGTGLLGGYTF
NA	TRBJ1-5	TRBV5-8	NA	TGTGCCAGCAGCTTGGCGGACTACCAGCATTTT	CASSLADYQHF
TRBD1	TRBJ1-5	TRBV10-2	NA	TGCGCCAGCAGTGGGGACAGGATCCATCAGCCCCAGCATTTT	CASSGDRIHQPQHF
NA	TRBJ1-1	TRBV5-1	NA	TGCGCCAGCAGCTTGGTCGGGTGGCGACTTCAAGCTTTCTTT	CASSLVGWRLQAFF
NA	TRBJ1-1	TRBV19	once	TGTGCCAGTAGTTCGCTATACGGGGACATGAACACTGAAGCTTTCTTT	CASSSLYGDMNTEAFF
NA	TRBJ1-4	TRBV5-5	NA	TGTGCCAGCAGCTTGAACAGCGGTAGGGAACTGTTTTTT	CASSLNSGRELFF
TRBD1	TRBJ2-2	TRBV19	NA	TGTGCCAGTACCAAAATCACAGGGGTGGGGACCGGGGAGCTGTTTTTT	CASTKITGVGTGELFF
NA	TRBJ1-5	TRBV24-1	NA	TGTGCCACCAGTGATTTTGTGTCCTCTTGGCCCCAGCATTTT	CATSDFVSSWPQHF
TRBD1	TRBJ1-5	TRBV5-1	NA	TGCGCCAGCAGCTTGGAGGGGACAGGCAATCAGCCCCAGCATTTT	CASSLEGTGNQPQHF
NA	TRBJ2-7	TRBV19	NA	TGTGCCAGTAGTATAATCCAAGGGAGCTCCTACGAGCAGTACTTC	CASSIIQGSSYEQYF
TRBD1	TRBJ2-7	TRBV18	NA	TGTGCCAGATCCCCGGGACAGGGCCTTTGTAGATCCTCCTACGAGCAGTACTTC	CARSPGQGLCRSSYEQYF
NA	TRBJ1-6	TRBV28	NA	TGTGCCAGCAGCCCCCCAGGATCACCCCTCCACTTT	CASSPPGSPLHF
TRBD1	TRBJ1-3	TRBV9	NA	TGTGCCAGCAGCGTGGGGACAGGGTACTCTGGAAACACCATATATTTT	CASSVGTGYSGNTIYF
NA	TRBJ1-1	TRBV5-1	few	TGCGCCAGCAGCCCAGGCGAGTACACTGAAGCTTTCTTT	CASSPGEYTEAFF
TRBD2	TRBJ2-3	TRBV19	NA	TGTGCCAGTAGTATGGGGTGGAGGGAGGGGACGCAGTATTTT	CASSMGWREGTQYF
NA	TRBJ1-1	TRBV18	few	TGTGCCAGCTCACCCGCGGTAAGGACTCCTGAAGCTTTCTTT	CASSPAVRTPEAFF
NA	TRBJ2-3	TRBV30	NA	TGTGCCTGGGACCTCGGAGGGGCAGATACGCAGTATTTT	CAWDLGGADTQYF
NA	TRBJ2-3	TRBV6-2/TRBV6-3	once	TGTGCCAGCAGCCCCCCTAGTTGGAACCTCACAGATACGCAGTATTTT	CASSPPSWNLTDTQYF
NA	TRBJ2-5	TRBV11-2	NA	TGTGCCAGCAGCCGTGGTACTAGACAAGAGACCCAGTACTTC	CASSRGTRQETQYF
TRBD2	TRBJ2-5	TRBV27	NA	TGTGCCAGCAGTCATTCTCGTGGGGCGGGAGTTGGGATACGGACCCAGTACTTC	CASSHSRGAGVGIRTQYF